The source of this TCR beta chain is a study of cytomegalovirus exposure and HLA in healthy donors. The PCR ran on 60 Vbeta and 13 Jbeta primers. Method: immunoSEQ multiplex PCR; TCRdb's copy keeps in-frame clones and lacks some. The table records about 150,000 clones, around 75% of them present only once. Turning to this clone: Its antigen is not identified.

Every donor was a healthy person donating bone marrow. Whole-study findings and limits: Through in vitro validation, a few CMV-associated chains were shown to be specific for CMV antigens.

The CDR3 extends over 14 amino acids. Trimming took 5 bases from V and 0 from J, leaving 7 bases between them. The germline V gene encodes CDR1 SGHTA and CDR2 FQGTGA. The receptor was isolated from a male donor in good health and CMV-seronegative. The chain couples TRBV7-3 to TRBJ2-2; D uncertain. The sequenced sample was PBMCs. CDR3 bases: TGTGCCAGCAGCCAGGCAGCGAACACCGGGGAGCTGTTTTTT. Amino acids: CASSQAANTGELFF.